Listed below are T cell receptor beta chains from one sample, sequenced in a study of early T cells in non-severe SARS-CoV-2 infection. TCRdb independently ran MiXCR on the 5' RACE reads; one entry per CDR3 protein. The sample includes some 38,000 distinct CDR3 sequences, about 5% of them seen just once. Sequencing was performed on whole blood. The receptors stem from an adult who was a healthcare worker with PCR-confirmed SARS-CoV-2 infection or an uninfected control (not recorded which). CDR3s include the opening cysteine and the closing phenylalanine or tryptophan. D genes are given only for firm matches. The listing skips clone size in some rows; elsewhere it reads once, few, many or a size class.

cdr3_length d_call clone_size j_call v_call cdr3_aa cdr3_nt
15 TRBD2 many TRBJ2-7 TRBV7-2 CASSQGTSGGNEQYF TGTGCCAGCAGCCAAGGGACTAGCGGGGGGAACGAGCAGTACTTC
14 - many TRBJ2-2 TRBV2 CASSDSPNTGELFF TGTGCCAGCAGTGACTCCCCGAACACCGGGGAGCTGTTTTTT
14 - few TRBJ1-4 TRBV7-2 CASSLGGGYEKLFF TGTGCCAGCAGCTTAGGCGGGGGCTACGAAAAACTGTTTTTT
13 - - TRBJ2-5 TRBV6-5 CASRRGNQETQYF TGTGCCAGCAGAAGGGGAAACCAAGAGACCCAGTACTTC
12 - many TRBJ2-3 TRBV12-3/TRBV12-4 CASSALGDTQYF TGTGCCAGCAGTGCCTTAGGGGATACGCAGTATTTT
15 TRBD2 many TRBJ2-7 TRBV7-6 CASSLMSSGGYEQYF TGTGCCAGCAGCCTTATGTCTAGCGGGGGGTACGAGCAGTACTTC
13 - - TRBJ1-6 TRBV30 CAWSANSNSPLHF TGTGCCTGGAGTGCGAACAGTAATTCACCCCTCCACTTT
15 TRBD1 many TRBJ2-2 TRBV5-1 CASSYDSGGTGELFF TGCGCCAGCAGCTATGACTCAGGGGGCACCGGGGAGCTGTTTTTT
14 - few TRBJ1-5 TRBV3-2 CASSQFLVGQPQHF TGTGCCAGCAGCCAGTTCCTTGTTGGTCAGCCCCAGCATTTT
14 - many TRBJ2-5 TRBV29-1 CSVEESLPGETQYF TGCAGCGTTGAAGAGTCCCTTCCAGGAGAGACCCAGTACTTC
14 - many TRBJ1-5 TRBV4-1 CASSQVPGGQPQHF TGCGCCAGCAGCCAAGTCCCGGGAGGCCAGCCCCAGCATTTT
14 - few TRBJ1-1 TRBV7-9 CASSELAVNTEAFF TGTGCCAGCAGCGAATTGGCAGTGAACACTGAAGCTTTCTTT
12 - many TRBJ1-6 TRBV18 CASSPQNSPLHF TGTGCCAGCTCACCCCAGAATTCACCCCTCCACTTT
12 - many TRBJ2-5 TRBV30 CAWSGRLETQYF TGTGCCTGGAGTGGTCGTTTGGAGACCCAGTACTTC
15 - - TRBJ1-1 TRBV6-6 CASSHPSTKNTEAFF TGTGCCAGCAGTCATCCATCTACCAAGAACACTGAAGCTTTCTTT
15 - many TRBJ1-2 TRBV4-1 CASSQDRADYYGYTF TGCGCCAGCAGCCAAGATCGCGCGGATTACTATGGCTACACCTTC
13 TRBD1 many TRBJ1-5 TRBV5-4 CASSSDRDQPQHF TGTGCCAGCAGCAGCGACAGGGATCAGCCCCAGCATTTT
14 - many TRBJ1-1 TRBV7-3 CASSPSPGDTEAFF TGTGCCAGCAGCCCCTCCCCGGGGGACACTGAAGCTTTCTTT
17 TRBD1 many TRBJ2-5 TRBV7-8 CASSPLARTGGRETQYF TGTGCCAGCAGCCCTCTGGCTCGGACAGGGGGCAGGGAGACCCAGTACTTC